This TCR beta chain was retrieved from a study of blood T cell repertoires in COVID-19. For the study at large: COVID-19 samples collected from the United States, Italy and Spain covered acute and convalescent phases.

Profiling relied on immunoSEQ multiplex PCR, and the TCRdb table lists in-frame clones only, not all of them. Of 25,000 to 30,000 clones listed, about 84% are singletons. From germline, CDR1 is SGHTS and CDR2 YDEGEE. The V segment lost 4 bases and the J segment 8 bases; nucleotides outside the gene matches: 12. The CDR3 totals 15 residues. Sequenced input: peripheral blood. This clonotype was obtained from a man in his forties or fifties with active or convalescent COVID-19. This chain links TRBV5-8 with TRBJ2-1, with 7 bases aligning to TRBD2. CDR3 loop: CASSLGGGRRHEQFF. The DNA for the CDR3 is TGTGCCAGCAGCCTGGGGGGGGGTAGGAGACATGAGCAGTTCTTC.